This record covers a single T cell receptor (beta chain). Seattle patients were enrolled during active infection and followed longitudinally. As handled by the study authors: The authors estimated nucleated cell counts from reference gene primer amplification. Libraries were prepared by immunoSEQ multiplex PCR; TCRdb keeps only in-frame clonotypes and omits some of them. The D gene and trimming were derived from the DNA, and the V and J assignments and clone size from that table. The sample records 540,000 or so clones, about 89% being singletons. This sample was included in a study of blood T cell repertoires in COVID-19. Turning to the study itself: Researchers got acute and convalescent COVID-19 samples from the United States, Italy and Spain. In each case, the material was cDNA or gDNA derived from T cells, B-cell-depleted T cells, or PBMCs.

Germline V lookup: CDR1 GTSNPN, CDR2 SVGIG (reference sequence). This CDR3 has 11 amino acids. V was shortened by 0 bases and J by 12 bases, with 11 bases between the two germline ends. The rearrangement joins TRBV30 to TRBJ1-1; possible D gene TRBD1, 5 bases. The material sequenced was peripheral blood. The source of this sequence is a woman aged 50 to 60 with COVID-19, enrolled during active disease. The CDR3 spells CAWSVSRVTFF. The CDR3 DNA is TGTGCCTGGAGTGTAAGCAGGGTTACTTTCTTT.